This TCR beta chain was identified in a study of regulatory T cells in long-lasting Graves disease. This CDR3 is built from 13 residues. Germline CDR1 is SSHAT and CDR2 is FNYEAQ (reference sequence). Construction of TCR beta libraries relied on iRepertoire HTBI primers and on Arm-PCR targeting CDR3 regions. TCRdb independently ran MiXCR on the multiplex PCR reads; one entry per CDR3 protein. The sample shows around 320,000 distinct CDR3 sequences, around 15% of them seen only once. This sample's time point: newly diagnosed GD, antithyroid drugs for less than 3 months. The TCR library used RNA extracted from PBMCs. Overall study results and limits: Not thyroid tissue but only peripheral blood was studied.

This clonotype has just a few counts. Its antigen remains unknown. An end of the junction does not agree with germline; a read error may underlie this. The sample also formed part of further work on T cells in Graves' hyperthyroidism and ophthalmopathy. That work contributes: Stable hyperthyroidism: no ophthalmopathy progression over 18 months of follow-up. Thyroid ultrasound, orbital computed tomography, clinical symptoms, and serum thyroxine and TRAb underpinned diagnoses. Carried out on the TCR CDR3, a first-round RT-PCR used the HTBI primer set.

The sequence came from a man in his forties with Graves disease. The chain combines TRBV7-7 with TRBJ2-5; perhaps TRBD2 as D (7 bases). Sequencing used peripheral blood mononuclear cells (PBMCs), obtained at new diagnosis, from a patient treated with antithyroid drugs. CDR3 amino acids: CASSFEGGGTQYF. CDR3 DNA: TGTGCTAGCAGCTTCGAGGGAGGGGGGACCCAGTACTTC.